This TCR beta chain was identified during a study of glioma-infiltrating T cells after dendritic cell vaccination. The study's findings and limits: The cohort had few patients with full blood and tumor sets.

Primers: 60 V beta forward and 13 J beta reverse. The method was immunoSEQ multiplex PCR; TCRdb's version includes in-frame clones alone and lacks a portion of them. The repertoire consists of 71,000 or so clones, with around 81% occurring once and the leading ten covering roughly 7.9%. Only patients with spare fresh-frozen tumor and over two years of follow-up were included. PBMC were collected before vaccination, two weeks after the third vaccination, and at progression. In the case of this clone: What it recognizes is unknown.

V lost 5 bases and J lost 5, with 15 bases in between. CDR3 length: 14 residues. Germline lookup yields CDR1 MNHEY and CDR2 SVGAGI. V usage is TRBV6-5 and J usage is TRBJ1-2; tentative D call: TRBD1 (6 bases). The source is a human donor with glioblastoma. The starting material was blood, obtained before dendritic cell vaccination. The CDR3 DNA is TGTGCCAGCAGTGACCAGGGGCATGAATATGGCTACACCTTC. This sequence encodes CASSDQGHEYGYTF.